This T cell receptor (beta chain) is from a study of Ad26.COV2.S vaccination and SARS-CoV-2 variants. Sequencing used immunoSEQ multiplex PCR; TCRdb keeps in-frame clones, though not all of them. The sample consists of roughly 420,000 clones, roughly 90% of them appearing once. As for treatment: over 15 received Ad26.COV2.S at low or high dose, single or two shots; roughly five received placebo; per-sample allocation not given. It was on day 63 after the first vaccine or placebo injection that samples were taken. CDR3 size: 16 residues. Germline loops: CDR1 MDHEN, CDR2 SYDVKM. Trimming took 6 bases from V and 8 from J; bases not matched to a gene: 14.

The sequence was collected from a person between 18 and 59 years old who received the Ad26.COV2.S COVID-19 vaccine or a placebo. This specimen consisted of peripheral blood, obtained in a trial of Ad26.COV2.S vaccine versus placebo. The rearrangement links TRBV28 to TRBJ1-4; 8 bases map to TRBD1. DNA of the CDR3: TGTGCCAGCAGGCCCAAATTCGGACAGGGCGGAGAAAAACTGTTTTTT. Encoded protein: CASRPKFGQGGEKLFF.